Below are 27 T cell receptor beta chains sequenced from a single sample in a study of T cell changes during pregnancy in multiple sclerosis. Assay used: immunoSEQ multiplex PCR; TCRdb lists only in-frame clones, some missing. This sample has roughly 29,000 clones, with roughly 92% found just once. Sequencing used CD8+ T cells from peripheral blood mononuclear cells, obtained before pregnancy. These receptors were taken from a female donor with multiple sclerosis, enrolled in a pregnancy study.

The chain has TRBV6-5 and TRBJ2-7; D possibly corresponds to TRBD1 (5 bases). V lost 5 bases and J 5 bases, leaving 13 bases between the germline ends. CDR3 length: 13 residues. Per the germline V gene, CDR1 is MNHEY and CDR2 is SVGAGI. CDR3 in DNA: TGTGCCAGCAGTCATCAGGGCGGCAACGAGCAGTACTTC. It translates to CASSHQGGNEQYF.

The chain carries TRBV6-1 and TRBJ2-7, with 9 bases lining up with TRBD2. V trimming: 1 base; J trimming: 3 bases; junction bases outside the gene matches: 4. Germline V CDR1 and CDR2: MNHNS, SASEGT. This CDR3 is built from 15 residues. CDR3 residues: CASSEVGTSRYEQYF. The CDR3 coding sequence is TGTGCCAGCAGTGAAGTTGGGACTAGCCGCTACGAGCAGTACTTC.

The gene calls are TRBV4-1 and TRBJ2-1, with D perhaps matching TRBD2 (5 bases). Germline CDR1 reads MGHRA; CDR2 reads YSYEKL. The germline V and J ends were trimmed by 1 base and 1 base, with 8 bases remaining between them. This CDR3 contains 15 residues. CDR3 bases: TGCGCCAGCAGCCAAGGGACTGCTTCCTACAATGAGCAGTTCTTC. This encodes CASSQGTASYNEQFF.

The V call is TRBV7-2, the J call TRBJ2-7; no firm D call. CDR1 is SGHTA and CDR2 is FQGNSA in the germline V gene. This CDR3 comprises 14 residues. CDR3 amino acids: CAAGTLTGSYEQYF. The CDR3 nucleotides are TGTGCAGCTGGCACCCTAACGGGCTCCTACGAGCAGTACTTC. Full variable domain (missing parts from reference TRBV7-2 and TRBJ2-7): GAGVSQSPSNKVTEKGKDVELRCDPISGHTALYWYRQSLGQGLEFLIYFQGNSAPDKSGLPSDRFSAERTGGSVSTLTIQRTQQEDSAVYLCAAGTLTGSYEQYFGPGTRLTVT.

This chain links TRBV9 with TRBJ2-1; a weak D match, TRBD1 (6 bases). V was shortened by 8 bases and J by 0 bases, with 12 bases between the two germline ends. This CDR3 comprises 14 residues. Per the germline V gene, CDR1 is SGDLS and CDR2 is YYNGEE. CDR3 protein: CASNPGDSYNEQFF. The CDR3 DNA reads as TGTGCCAGTAACCCAGGGGACTCCTACAATGAGCAGTTCTTC.

This rearrangement joins TRBV4-1 to TRBJ1-1; TRBD1 matches 8 bases. Germline CDR1 and CDR2: MGHRA and YSYEKL. The CDR3 length is 14 residues. V lost 3 bases to trimming and J lost 6 bases; unmatched junction nucleotides: 6. The CDR3 loop reads CASSHGQGSSEAFF. The CDR3 DNA reads TGCGCCAGCAGCCACGGACAGGGAAGTTCTGAAGCTTTCTTT.

The J gene is TRBJ2-1, the V gene TRBV19; TRBD2 agrees at 13 bases. The germline V gene encodes CDR1 LNHDA and CDR2 SQIVND (reference sequence). J lost 8 bases, V lost 0 bases, and 10 bases had no gene match. The length of the CDR3 is 18 residues. DNA of the CDR3: TGTGCCAGTAGTATAGATCTTAGGACTAGCGGGAGTATCCATGAGCAGTTCTTC. Amino acid sequence: CASSIDLRTSGSIHEQFF.

The rearrangement joins TRBV7-3 to TRBJ2-1; D is possibly TRBD2 (6 bases). The CDR3 sequence is 15 residues long. CDR1 SGHTA and CDR2 FQGTGA come from the germline V gene. Trimming pared 1 base from V and 2 bases from J, leaving 9 bases between. DNA for the CDR3: TGTGCCAGCAGCTTAATGGAGGGGACCTACAATGAGCAGTTCTTC. It is translated as CASSLMEGTYNEQFF.

The chain carries TRBV6-1 and TRBJ1-4; a possible D gene is TRBD1 (5 bases). Trimming removed 6 bases at V and 6 bases at J, with 17 bases between. The CDR3 covers 15 residues. CDR1 is MNHNS, CDR2 SASEGT, per germline. The CDR3 DNA reads as TGTGCCAGCAGCGAACTGACAGTAGGGCATGAAAAACTGTTTTTT. This sequence encodes CASSELTVGHEKLFF.

The chain carries TRBV30 and TRBJ2-1; 7 bases match TRBD2. From germline, CDR1 is GTSNPN and CDR2 SVGIG (reference sequence). This CDR3 contains 15 residues. V shed 4 bases and J 0 bases; nucleotides not matched to a gene: 6. The CDR3 coding sequence is TGTGCCTGGAACCTCGGCGGGAGCTCCTACAATGAGCAGTTCTTC. It specifies CAWNLGGSSYNEQFF.

This clone has a single count. The V call is TRBV21-1, the J call TRBJ2-1; the D call in the table, TRBD1, was not verified against the DNA. TRBV21-1 is annotated as a pseudogene. The CDR3 is made up of 15 amino acids. The CDR3 coding sequence is TGTGCCAGCAGCCCAGACAGTGGCGGCTACAATGAGCAGTTCTTC. Translation: CASSPDSGGYNEQFF.

CDR3 sequence: CASSTHKEFYGYTF. CDR3 DNA sequence: TGTGCCAGCAGCACTCATAAGGAGTTCTATGGCTACACCTTC. The V gene is TRBV9, the J gene TRBJ1-2, with unresolved D. Trimming cost V 4 bases and J 4 bases, with 14 bases left between them. Germline CDR1 is SGDLS and CDR2 is YYNGEE. The CDR3 consists of 14 residues.

The chain has TRBV29-1 and TRBJ1-3; the D gene is possibly TRBD1 (6 bases). This CDR3 has 13 amino acids. V gave up 4 bases and J gave up 0 bases, with 7 bases separating them. Germline CDR1 reads SQVTM; CDR2 reads ANQGSEA. CDR3 nucleotide sequence: TGCAGCGTTGGACAGGCCTCTGGAAACACCATATATTTT. The encoded protein is CSVGQASGNTIYF.

The chain recombines TRBV27 with TRBJ1-2, with D possibly being TRBD1 (6 bases). The CDR3 consists of 14 residues. The ends were cut back, 3 bases at V and 1 base at J, with 9 bases in the middle. CDR1 and CDR2 from the germline V gene are MNHEY and SMNVEV (reference sequence). The CDR3 loop is CASSFGGINYGYTF. The CDR3 DNA reads as TGTGCCAGCAGTTTTGGGGGCATTAACTATGGCTACACCTTC.

The chain uses TRBV27 and TRBJ1-2; D not resolved. Germline loops: CDR1 MNHEY, CDR2 SMNVEV (reference sequence). V was trimmed by 6 bases and J by 1 base, leaving 12 bases between them. The CDR3 runs to 14 residues. CDR3 region: CASRGAGFNYGYTF. CDR3 in DNA: TGTGCCAGCAGGGGCGCGGGGTTTAACTATGGCTACACCTTC.

The rearrangement joins TRBV21-1 to TRBJ1-2; the table assigns TRBD1, which was not confirmed against the DNA. TRBV21-1 is designated a pseudogene. The length of the CDR3 is 15 residues. The CDR3 region is CASSKVTGMAEGYTF. The CDR3 nucleotides are TGTGCCAGCAGCAAAGTAACAGGGATGGCTGAGGGCTACACCTTC.

This clone has a handful of counts. The rearrangement uses TRBV7-9 and TRBJ1-2, with TRBD1 matching 9 bases. After removal of 2 bases from V and 6 bases from J, the junction contained 16 bases not matched to a gene. CDR3 length: 18 residues. Per germline, CDR1 SEHNR and CDR2 FQNEAQ (reference sequence). CDR3 sequence reads: CASSLWGQGQQPWDGYTF. For the CDR3, the DNA is TGTGCCAGCAGCTTATGGGGACAGGGCCAACAGCCCTGGGATGGCTACACCTTC.

The rearrangement joins TRBV9 to TRBJ2-1, with D maybe TRBD2 (5 bases). Trimming took 3 bases from V and 7 from J, leaving 17 bases between them. Germline CDR1 reads SGDLS; CDR2 reads YYNGEE. The CDR3 totals 15 residues. CDR3 bases: TGTGCCAGCAGCGGGCCGGGGTCCAAGGCAAATGAGCAGTTCTTC. It is translated as CASSGPGSKANEQFF.

The genes are TRBV6-5 and TRBJ1-1, with a weak D call TRBD1 (6 bases). CDR3 length: 16 amino acids. Germline assignment: CDR1 MNHEY and CDR2 SVGAGI. The V end lost 0 bases, the J end lost 4 bases, and 15 bases lay between the germline ends. The CDR3 protein is CASSYSPQGSSTEAFF. CDR3 sequence (DNA): TGTGCCAGCAGTTACTCCCCCCAGGGGTCGTCCACTGAAGCTTTCTTT.

The chain is built from TRBV27 and TRBJ1-2; tentatively, D is TRBD1 (6 bases). The CDR3 loop spans 13 amino acids. V lost 5 bases and J 6 bases, leaving 13 bases between the germline ends. Germline V CDR1 and CDR2: MNHEY, SMNVEV (reference sequence). CDR3 loop: CASSPAGAHGYTF. CDR3 in DNA: TGTGCCAGCAGTCCAGCAGGGGCGCATGGCTACACCTTC.

The chain is built from TRBV29-1 and TRBJ2-7; D possibly corresponds to TRBD1 (5 bases). CDR3 length: 11 residues. V shed 4 bases and J shed 7 bases, with 11 bases lying between them. In germline, CDR1 is SQVTM, CDR2 ANQGSEA. CDR3 sequence reads: CSVVSSGEQYF. The CDR3 coding sequence is TGCAGCGTTGTCTCTTCAGGGGAGCAGTACTTC.

This clone was seen just once. This chain connects TRBV29-1 to TRBJ2-7, with 12 positions matching TRBD2. Per germline, CDR1 SQVTM and CDR2 ANQGSEA. The V and J ends lost 2 bases and 3 bases, in that order; junction bases with no gene match: 8. The CDR3 runs 16 residues. CDR3 sequence reads: CSVEIPGLAGIYEQYF. The CDR3 nucleotides are TGCAGCGTTGAAATCCCCGGACTAGCGGGAATCTACGAGCAGTACTTC.

V gene TRBV7-9 combines with J gene TRBJ2-1; TRBD1 matches at 9 bases. V lost 3 bases and J lost 1; bases outside the gene matches: 1. Germline CDR1 is SEHNR and CDR2 is FQNEAQ (reference sequence). There are 15 residues in the CDR3. This chain's CDR3 is CASSFGQGSYNEQFF. CDR3 nucleotide sequence: TGTGCCAGCAGCTTTGGACAGGGGTCCTACAATGAGCAGTTCTTC.

This clone was detected once. The chain joins TRBV7-9 to TRBJ1-4; 7 nucleotides line up with TRBD1. CDR3 size: 15 residues. Germline V lookup: CDR1 SEHNR, CDR2 FQNEAQ (reference sequence). V was clipped by 4 bases and J by 2 bases; unmatched bases: 4. CDR3 protein: CASSSRGGTNEKLFF. The CDR3 nucleotides read TGTGCCAGCAGCTCCCGAGGGGGCACTAATGAAAAACTGTTTTTT.

This clone has more than one count but fewer than ten. The chain joins TRBV14 to TRBJ1-1; D gene unclear. Trimming removed 0 bases from V and 3 bases from J, with 11 bases in between. Germline V CDR1 and CDR2: SGHDN, FVKESK. The CDR3 extends over 15 amino acids. The DNA for the CDR3 is TGTGCCAGCAGCCAAGAAGGCAGGCGTTACACTGAAGCTTTCTTT. Protein: CASSQEGRRYTEAFF.

The genes are TRBV4-3 and TRBJ1-2; tentatively, D is TRBD1 (6 bases). CDR1 and CDR2 from the germline V gene are LGHNA and YSLEER. This CDR3 is 14 amino acids long. Trimming shortened V by 1 base and J by 6 bases, and 12 bases separated the two germline ends. The CDR3 loop reads CASSQVTGKDGYTF. DNA of the CDR3: TGCGCCAGCAGCCAAGTTACAGGGAAAGATGGCTACACCTTC.

This rearrangement joins TRBV19 to TRBJ1-5, with a possible D match to TRBD1 (6 bases). This CDR3 contains 13 residues. The germline CDR1 and CDR2 sequences are LNHDA and SQIVND (reference sequence). V dropped 6 bases and J dropped 4 bases, with 10 bases sitting between them. The DNA for the CDR3 is TGTGCCAGTAGCCCACAGGGTAATCAGCCCCAGCATTTT. It is translated as CASSPQGNQPQHF.